The clone carrying this TCR beta chain was seen a handful of times. Its cognate antigen is unknown. With template switching, a universal primer site was added, and the cDNA carried unique molecular identifiers. TCRdb reprocessed the 5' RACE reads via MiXCR and lists one record per CDR3 protein. The sample includes roughly 770,000 distinct CDR3 sequences, 15% to 20% of them seen just once. V gave up 4 bases and J gave up 4 bases; unmatched junction bases: 6. The CDR3 has 14 residues. Germline CDR1 reads SGHRS; CDR2 reads YFSETQ. The sample belongs to a study of identical twins. Whole-study results and caveats: The models gave estimates that fell short of the out-of-frame TCR alpha sharing seen in monozygotic twins.

The sample was also linked to a second study, of T cells expressing NK-cell markers. That study reports: In five to seven donors, dominant CD3+CD56+NKG2C+ clonotypes ranked among the top 10 CD8+ clonotypes.

The source is a woman between 18 and 29 years old in good health. The material sequenced was PBMCs. The J gene is TRBJ2-3, the V gene TRBV5-1; 7 nucleotides agree with TRBD2. CDR3 amino acids: CASSRAGSADTQYF. The CDR3 bases are TGCGCCAGCAGCAGAGCGGGGTCGGCAGATACGCAGTATTTT.